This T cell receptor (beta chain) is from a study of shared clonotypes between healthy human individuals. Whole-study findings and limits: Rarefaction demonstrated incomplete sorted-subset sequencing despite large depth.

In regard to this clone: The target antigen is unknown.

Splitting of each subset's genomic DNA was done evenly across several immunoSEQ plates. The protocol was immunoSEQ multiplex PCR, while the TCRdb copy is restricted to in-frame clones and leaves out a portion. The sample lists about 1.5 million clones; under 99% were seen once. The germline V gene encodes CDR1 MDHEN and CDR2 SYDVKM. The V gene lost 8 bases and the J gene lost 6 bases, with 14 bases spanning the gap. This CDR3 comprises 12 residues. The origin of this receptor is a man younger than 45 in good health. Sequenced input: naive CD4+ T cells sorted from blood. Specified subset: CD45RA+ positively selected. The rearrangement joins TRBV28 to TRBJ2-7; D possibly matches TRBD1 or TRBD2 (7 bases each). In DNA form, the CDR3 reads TGTGCCAGCCAGGGGGGACTACGCGAGCAGTACTTC. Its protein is CASQGGLREQYF. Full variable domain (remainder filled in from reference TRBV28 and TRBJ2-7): DVKVTQSSRYLVKRTGEKVFLECVQDMDHENMFWYRQDPGLGLRLIYFSYDVKMKEKGDIPEGYSVSREKKERFSLILESASTNQTSMYLCASQGGLREQYFGPGTRLTVT.